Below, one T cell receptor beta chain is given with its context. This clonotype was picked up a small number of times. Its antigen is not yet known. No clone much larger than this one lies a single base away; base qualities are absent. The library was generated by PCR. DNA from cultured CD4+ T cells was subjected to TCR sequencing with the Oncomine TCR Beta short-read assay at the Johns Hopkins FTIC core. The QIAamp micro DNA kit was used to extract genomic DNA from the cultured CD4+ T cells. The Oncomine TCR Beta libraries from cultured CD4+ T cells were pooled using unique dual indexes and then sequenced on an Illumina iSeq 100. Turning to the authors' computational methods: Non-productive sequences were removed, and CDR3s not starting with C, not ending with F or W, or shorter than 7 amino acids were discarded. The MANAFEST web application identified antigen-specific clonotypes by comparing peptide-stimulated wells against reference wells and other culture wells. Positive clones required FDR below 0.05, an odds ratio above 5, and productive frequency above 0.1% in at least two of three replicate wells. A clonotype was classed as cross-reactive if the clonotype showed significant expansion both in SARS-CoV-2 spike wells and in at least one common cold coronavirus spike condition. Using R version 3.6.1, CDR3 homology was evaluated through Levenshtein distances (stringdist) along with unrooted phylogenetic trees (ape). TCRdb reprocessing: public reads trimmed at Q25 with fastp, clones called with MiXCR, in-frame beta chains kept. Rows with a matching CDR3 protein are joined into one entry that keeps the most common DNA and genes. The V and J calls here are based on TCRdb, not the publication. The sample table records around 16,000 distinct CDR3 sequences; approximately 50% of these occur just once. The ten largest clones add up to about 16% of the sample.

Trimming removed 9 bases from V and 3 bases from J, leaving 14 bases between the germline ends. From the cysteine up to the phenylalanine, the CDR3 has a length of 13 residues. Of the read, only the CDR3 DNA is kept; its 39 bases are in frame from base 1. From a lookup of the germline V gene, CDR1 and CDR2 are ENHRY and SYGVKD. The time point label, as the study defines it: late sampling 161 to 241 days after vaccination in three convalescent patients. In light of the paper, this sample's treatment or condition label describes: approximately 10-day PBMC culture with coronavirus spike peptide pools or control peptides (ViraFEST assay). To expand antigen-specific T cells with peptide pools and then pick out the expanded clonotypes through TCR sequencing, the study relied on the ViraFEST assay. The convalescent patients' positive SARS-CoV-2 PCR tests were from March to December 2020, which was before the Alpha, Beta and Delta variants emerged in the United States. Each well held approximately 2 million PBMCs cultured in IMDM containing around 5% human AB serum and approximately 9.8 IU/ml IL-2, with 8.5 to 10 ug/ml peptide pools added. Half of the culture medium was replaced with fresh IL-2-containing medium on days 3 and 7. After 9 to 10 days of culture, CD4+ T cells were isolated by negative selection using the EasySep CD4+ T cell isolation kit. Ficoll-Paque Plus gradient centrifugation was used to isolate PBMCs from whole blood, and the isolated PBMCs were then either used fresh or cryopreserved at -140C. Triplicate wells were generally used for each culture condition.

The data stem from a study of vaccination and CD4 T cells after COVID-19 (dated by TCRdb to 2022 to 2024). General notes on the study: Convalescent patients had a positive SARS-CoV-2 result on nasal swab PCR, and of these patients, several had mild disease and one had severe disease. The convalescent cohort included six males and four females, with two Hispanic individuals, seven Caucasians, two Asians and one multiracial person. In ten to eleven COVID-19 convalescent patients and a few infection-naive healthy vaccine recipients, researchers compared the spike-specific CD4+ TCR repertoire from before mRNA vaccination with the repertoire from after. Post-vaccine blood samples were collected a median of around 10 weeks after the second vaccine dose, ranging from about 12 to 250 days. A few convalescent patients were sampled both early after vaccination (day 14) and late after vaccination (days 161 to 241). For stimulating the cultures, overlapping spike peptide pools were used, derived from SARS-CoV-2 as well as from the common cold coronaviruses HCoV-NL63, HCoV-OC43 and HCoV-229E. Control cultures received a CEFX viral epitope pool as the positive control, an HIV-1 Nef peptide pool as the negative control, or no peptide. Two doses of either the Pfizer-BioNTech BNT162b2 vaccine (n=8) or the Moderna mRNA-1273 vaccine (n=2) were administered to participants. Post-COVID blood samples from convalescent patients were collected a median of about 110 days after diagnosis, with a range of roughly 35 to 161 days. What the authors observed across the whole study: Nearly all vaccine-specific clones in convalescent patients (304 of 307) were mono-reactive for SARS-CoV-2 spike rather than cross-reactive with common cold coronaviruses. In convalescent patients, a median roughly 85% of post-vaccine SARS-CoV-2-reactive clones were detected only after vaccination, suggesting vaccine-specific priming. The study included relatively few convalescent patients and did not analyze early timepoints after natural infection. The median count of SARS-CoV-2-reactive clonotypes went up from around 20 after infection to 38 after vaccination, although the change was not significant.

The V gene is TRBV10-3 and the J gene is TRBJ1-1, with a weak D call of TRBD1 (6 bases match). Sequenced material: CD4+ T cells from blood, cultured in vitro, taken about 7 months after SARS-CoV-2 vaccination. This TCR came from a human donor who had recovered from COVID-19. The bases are TGTGCCATTACAGGGAGTTCGTACACTGAAGCTTTCTTT. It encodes CAITGSSYTEAFF.